The TCR beta chain under discussion was sequenced for a study of T cells in Graves' hyperthyroidism and ophthalmopathy. Study at large: At the time of initial diagnosis and before any treatment, peripheral blood was collected. General study points: Clonotypes that were expanded in thyroid above 0.001 mostly appeared in blood too. Ophthalmopathy stood apart from stable hyperthyroidism in a 13 V-J model.

As for this clonotype: Antigen: not known.

Amplification targeted TCR beta CDR3 regions from RNA transcripts. A set of HTBI primers served as the primers for a first-round RT-PCR of the TCR CDR3. TCRdb called the multiplex PCR reads again in MiXCR, with one record for every CDR3 protein. The repertoire has around 500,000 distinct CDR3 sequences, roughly 15% of them found once; the top ten carry around 32%. Looked up from germline, CDR1 is MNHEY and CDR2 is SMNVEV (reference sequence). This CDR3 contains 14 residues. Trimming shortened V by 2 bases and J by 5 bases, and 12 bases separated the two germline ends. Any patient presenting with uncontrolled infection, other autoimmune disease, pregnancy or lactation was left out.

Sequencing was carried out using blood. This clonotype originated in a woman in her thirties with Graves' ophthalmopathy. The rearrangement uses TRBV27 and TRBJ2-5; a weak D match, TRBD1 (6 bases). The CDR3 nucleotides read TGTGCCAGCAGTTTACTGGGGGCGTGGGAGACCCAGTACTTC. Its protein product is CASSLLGAWETQYF.